The text below deals with one T cell receptor beta chain. The CDR3 length is 14 residues. With 6 bases removed from V and 1 base from J, the gap between germline ends came to 10 bases. Germline V gene data show CDR1 as MNHNY and CDR2 as SVGAGI (reference sequence). TCRdb keeps only in-frame clones here, not all; method: immunoSEQ multiplex PCR. Here the sample spans 3,000 to 3,500 clones, around 95% being singletons. This sample is drawn from a study of brain metastases from non-small cell lung cancer. Sequencing used tumor-adjacent normal tissue. The chain joins TRBV6-6 to TRBJ1-3; no clear D. The receptor's source is a donor at least 40 years old with non-small cell lung cancer. This CDR3 reads CASSPSLSGNTIYF. DNA of the CDR3: TGTGCCAGCAGCCCGAGTTTGTCTGGAAACACCATATATTTT.